These 31 T cell receptor beta chains share one sample of origin, sequenced in a study of regulatory T cells in long-lasting Graves disease. TCR beta libraries were built with iRepertoire HTBI primers and Arm-PCR of CDR3 regions. TCRdb passed the multiplex PCR reads through MiXCR, listing each CDR3 protein once. This sample has around 360,000 distinct CDR3 sequences; roughly 17% occur once, and the top ten carry 20% to 25%. The time point was: newly diagnosed GD, antithyroid drugs for less than 3 months. Generation of the TCR library employed RNA extracted from PBMCs. The data also belong to a second study, concerning T cells in Graves' hyperthyroidism and ophthalmopathy.

The source was peripheral blood mononuclear cells (PBMCs), collected at new diagnosis, from a patient treated with antithyroid drugs. These receptors originate from a young woman with Graves disease.

This clonotype was observed many times. One junction end does not reproduce the germline sequence, and a read error may be involved. The genes are TRBV5-1 and TRBJ2-5; D gene ambiguous. This CDR3 is 13 amino acids long. CDR1 is SGHRS, CDR2 YFSETQ, per germline. The CDR3 sequence is CASSLSPRETQYF. The CDR3 coding sequence is TGTGCCAGCAGTTTATCCCCCCGGGAGACCCAGTACTTC.

This clonotype was detected many times. DNA of the CDR3: TGTGCCAGCAGTTTGAAATACACCGGGGAGCTGTTTTTT. Translating gives CASSLKYTGELFF. The chain recombines TRBV28 with TRBJ2-2; D ambiguous. Per the germline V gene, CDR1 is MDHEN and CDR2 is SYDVKM. V was cut by 3 bases and J by 3 bases, with 5 bases left in between. The CDR3 loop spans 13 amino acids.

There are many counts of this clonotype. This chain connects TRBV6-4 to TRBJ1-5, with TRBD1 matching 10 bases. The V gene's germline CDR1 is MRHNA and CDR2 SNTAGT. V lost 2 bases and J lost 6; bases outside the gene matches: 7. The CDR3 totals 16 residues. Here the CDR3 reads CASSDNPGQGSQPQHF. CDR3 bases: TGTGCCAGCAGTGACAACCCGGGACAGGGGAGTCAGCCCCAGCATTTT.

This clonotype has at least ten counts. The J gene is TRBJ1-6, the V gene TRBV12-3 or TRBV12-4; 7 bases agree with TRBD1. This CDR3 comprises 15 residues. Losses at the gene ends were 3 bases for V and 6 bases for J; bases not matched to a gene: 5. This CDR3 is CASSFTGASNSPLHF. In DNA, the CDR3 is TGTGCCAGCAGTTTCACAGGGGCTAGTAATTCACCCCTCCACTTT.

Only a few counts were recorded for this clonotype. A clone one base away is much larger, so this may be a read error. This chain connects TRBV28 to TRBJ1-1; no clear D gene. The CDR3 has 11 residues. Germline V gives CDR1 MDHEN, CDR2 SYDVKM. V was shortened by 8 bases and J by 6 bases, with 10 bases between the two germline ends. As DNA, the CDR3 is TGTGCCAGCGTTGCGGAGGCTGAAGCTTTCTTT. This translates into CASVAEAEAFF.

This clonotype was picked up many times. The chain joins TRBV3-1 to TRBJ2-1, with 9 bases fitting TRBD1. V trimming: 3 bases; J trimming: 10 bases; junction bases outside the gene matches: 10. The CDR3 loop spans 15 amino acids. CDR1 LGHDT and CDR2 YNNKEL come from the germline V gene (reference sequence). CDR3 loop: CASSHPGQGLLEQFF. Written as DNA, the CDR3 is TGTGCCAGCAGCCACCCGGGACAGGGTCTTCTCGAGCAGTTCTTC.

This clonotype was detected ten times or more. V usage is TRBV10-3 and J usage is TRBJ2-7, with D perhaps TRBD2 (6 bases). V lost 6 bases and J 7 bases, leaving 13 bases between the germline ends. The CDR3 runs to 12 residues. Germline V lookup: CDR1 ENHRY, CDR2 SYGVKD. CDR3 DNA sequence: TGTGCCATCAGCTCTGGAGGGCGGGAGCAGTACTTC. It yields the protein CAISSGGREQYF.

The rearrangement joins TRBV10-3 to TRBJ2-7, with 11 bases fitting TRBD1. V dropped 6 bases and J dropped 7; count of bases not matched to a gene: 11. CDR1 and CDR2 (germline): ENHRY, SYGVKD. The CDR3 is 15 residues long. The DNA for the CDR3 is TGTGCCATCAGGGGGACCGGGACAGGGGGTGGTGAGCAGTACTTC. Translated: CAIRGTGTGGGEQYF.

Only one count was recorded for this clonotype. The V and J genes are TRBV28 and TRBJ2-7; 7 nucleotides match TRBD1. The V gene's germline CDR1 is MDHEN and CDR2 SYDVKM. V lost 3 bases, J lost 3 bases, and 8 bases stayed unmatched. The CDR3 has 15 residues. The CDR3 spells CASSLRGGEIYEQYF. The CDR3 DNA is TGTGCCAGCAGTTTGAGAGGGGGCGAAATCTACGAGCAGTACTTC.

In this sample, this clonotype turned up many times. The chain links TRBV7-9 to TRBJ2-3, with TRBD2 matching over 12 bases. From germline, CDR1 is SEHNR and CDR2 FQNEAQ (reference sequence). The J segment lost 3 bases and the V segment lost 5 bases, leaving 18 bases of the junction unmatched. The CDR3 contains 20 residues. CDR3 region: CASSPNLRLAGVIGTDTQYF. The CDR3 DNA reads TGTGCCAGCAGCCCAAACCTCAGACTAGCGGGAGTGATTGGGACAGATACGCAGTATTTT.

In its sample, this clonotype was seen many times. CDR3 amino acids: CASSLQGDRTDTQYF. CDR3 nucleotide sequence: TGTGCCAGCAGCTTACAGGGTGATCGCACAGATACGCAGTATTTT. The V and J genes are TRBV13 and TRBJ2-3; a possible D gene is TRBD1 (5 bases). The germline V gene has CDR1 PRHDT and CDR2 FYEKMQ (reference sequence). The CDR3 has 15 amino acids. Trimming cost V 2 bases and J 1 base, with 10 bases left between them.

The sample holds one count of this clonotype. The rearrangement links TRBV19 to TRBJ1-2; D perhaps matches TRBD1 (5 bases). V lost 4 bases and J lost 4, with 19 bases in between. Germline V gene sequence: CDR1 LNHDA, CDR2 SQIVND (reference sequence). The CDR3 spans 16 residues. CDR3 nucleotide sequence: TGTGCCAGTAGTACGGGGCCTTTTGGGGTTCCCTATGGCTACACCTTC. Its translation is CASSTGPFGVPYGYTF.

This clonotype was seen ten or more times. V and J are TRBV20-1 and TRBJ1-6; 9 bases match TRBD1. Germline-derived CDR1 and CDR2 are DFQATT and SNEGSKA (reference sequence). Losses at the gene ends were 4 bases for V and 1 base for J; bases not matched to a gene: 5. The CDR3 extends over 16 amino acids. The CDR3 DNA follows: TGCAGTGCTAAAGACAGGGGGTTTTCCTATAATTCACCCCTCCACTTT. This translates into CSAKDRGFSYNSPLHF.

V and J are TRBV5-1 and TRBJ2-2; no definite D call. Germline V gene lookup returns CDR1 SGHRS and CDR2 YFSETQ. This CDR3 spans 13 amino acids. V was clipped by 0 bases and J by 11 bases, with 11 bases between them. The CDR3 DNA sequence: TGCGCCAGCAGCTTGGAACACTTTAGTGAGCTGTTTTTT. Protein product: CASSLEHFSELFF. Complete variable domain (other parts from reference TRBV5-1 and TRBJ2-2): KAGVTQTPRYLIKTRGQQVTLSCSPISGHRSVSWYQQTPGQGLQFLFEYFSETQRNKGNFPGRFSGRQFSNSRSEMNVSTLELGDSALYLCASSLEHFSELFFGEGSRLTVL.

This clonotype was seen once. A read error may produce the germline difference seen at one junction end. The rearrangement links TRBV24-1 to TRBJ2-1; D call uncertain. Per germline, CDR1 KGHDR and CDR2 SFDVKD. The length of the CDR3 is 15 residues. Here the CDR3 DNA reads TGTGCCACCAATGATTCTCGGACGGCGACCAATGAGCAGTTCTTC. Translating it yields CATNDSRTATNEQFF.

This clonotype was observed a handful of times. This CDR3 is CASSLPGQPTNEKLFF. The CDR3 DNA follows: TGTGCCAGCAGTCTGCCGGGACAGCCAACTAATGAAAAACTGTTTTTT. V and J are TRBV28 and TRBJ1-4; 7 nucleotides align to TRBD1. The CDR3 is 16 amino acids. Germline CDR1 is MDHEN and CDR2 is SYDVKM. V dropped 5 bases and J dropped 0; count of bases not matched to a gene: 6.

Many counts were recorded for this clonotype. The chain combines TRBV12-3 or TRBV12-4 with TRBJ2-1, with 10 bases matching TRBD2. This CDR3 contains 15 residues. Trimming at V came to 3 bases and at J to 3 bases, leaving 2 bases not matched to a gene. CDR3 bases: TGTGCCAGCAGTTTCACTAGCGGGAACTACAATGAGCAGTTCTTC. Its translation: CASSFTSGNYNEQFF.

This clonotype was found many times. V is TRBV10-3 and J is TRBJ2-1, with TRBD1 identical over 10 bases. V shed 5 bases, J shed 8 bases, and the junction held 6 bases outside the gene matches. CDR1 and CDR2 (germline): ENHRY, SYGVKD. The CDR3 consists of 14 residues. DNA of the CDR3: TGTGCCATCAGTTCGGGACAGGGGCAGTATGAGCAGTTCTTC. Translated, it gives CAISSGQGQYEQFF.

The V gene is TRBV25-1, the J gene TRBJ2-3; perhaps TRBD2 as D (6 bases). Trimming took off 3 bases at V and 6 bases at J, with 19 bases between the two ends. The length of the CDR3 is 16 residues. Germline V gene lookup returns CDR1 MGHDK and CDR2 SYGVNS. DNA of the CDR3: TGTGCCAGCAGTGAGGGTGCGGGATCAGTGAAGGATACGCAGTATTTT. Translating gives CASSEGAGSVKDTQYF.

J is TRBJ2-4 and V is TRBV28; D not resolved. Trimming left V 10 bases short and J 0 bases short, with 10 bases between. The CDR3 contains 13 residues. Germline assignment: CDR1 MDHEN and CDR2 SYDVKM. CDR3 nucleotides: TGTGCCACCAGATCGTTAGCCAAAAACATTCAGTACTTC. Translating gives CATRSLAKNIQYF.

This clonotype was seen ten or more times. The V call is TRBV27, the J call TRBJ1-2, with D maybe TRBD1 (5 bases). The CDR3 length is 14 residues. V lost 4 bases, J lost 5 bases, and 14 bases lay in between. Germline values: CDR1 MNHEY, CDR2 SMNVEV (reference sequence). CDR3 amino acids: CASSSGTPGYGYTF. For the CDR3, the DNA is TGTGCCAGCAGTTCCGGGACCCCCGGATATGGCTACACCTTC.

This clonotype was recorded many times. The chain carries TRBV6-1 and TRBJ2-5; 11 bases are shared with TRBD1. CDR3 length: 15 residues. Looked up from germline, CDR1 is MNHNS and CDR2 is SASEGT. V gave up 8 bases and J gave up 5 bases; unmatched junction bases: 10. The CDR3 sequence: CASGPDRGRGETQYF. In DNA, the CDR3 is TGTGCCAGCGGGCCGGACAGGGGGCGCGGGGAGACCCAGTACTTC.

This clonotype was counted many times. J is TRBJ2-3 and V is TRBV3-1; 7 bases map to TRBD1. CDR3 size: 15 residues. With 0 bases clipped from V and 4 bases from J, the junction kept 4 bases outside the gene matches. CDR1 LGHDT and CDR2 YNNKEL come from the germline V gene (reference sequence). The CDR3 here is CASSQDGTAADTQYF. The DNA of the CDR3 is TGTGCCAGCAGCCAAGATGGGACAGCGGCAGATACGCAGTATTTT.

This clonotype was found a few times. The rearrangement links TRBV19 to TRBJ1-1; 7 bases map to TRBD1. V lost 4 bases and J lost 5; bases outside the gene matches: 13. Germline V gene sequence: CDR1 LNHDA, CDR2 SQIVND (reference sequence). The length of the CDR3 is 16 residues. DNA for the CDR3: TGTGCCAGTAGTACCCTCAAAGGGGGCGCGGGGACTGAAGCTTTCTTT. Its protein product is CASSTLKGGAGTEAFF.

This clonotype was recorded a few times. The V call is TRBV2, the J call TRBJ1-6; 10 bases fit TRBD1. The germline CDR1 and CDR2 sequences are SNHLY and FYNNEI. V shed 8 bases, J shed 5 bases, and the junction held 6 bases outside the gene matches. The CDR3 is 15 amino acids. The CDR3 protein is CASGTDRGDNSPLHF. The DNA for the CDR3 is TGTGCCAGCGGAACGGACAGGGGGGATAATTCACCCCTCCACTTT.

This clonotype was counted ten times or more. This sequence joins TRBV5-1 and TRBJ1-5; 11 nucleotides align to TRBD1. The V gene end was trimmed by 4 bases and the J gene end by 4 bases; junction bases not matched to a gene: 10. Germline values: CDR1 SGHRS, CDR2 YFSETQ. The CDR3 is 17 amino acids. The DNA of the CDR3 is TGCGCCAGCAGCCCGGGGGGGACAGGGGGAAGGAATCAGCCCCAGCATTTT. Amino acids: CASSPGGTGGRNQPQHF.

This clonotype was detected ten times or more. CDR3 sequence: CASAGVDTQYF. The CDR3 region has the DNA TGTGCCAGCGCCGGGGTAGATACGCAGTATTTT. V and J are TRBV7-9 and TRBJ2-3, with D tentatively TRBD2 (5 bases). This CDR3 region has 11 residues. Trimming removed 8 bases at V and 5 bases at J, with 8 bases between. Germline V gene sequence: CDR1 SEHNR, CDR2 FQNEAQ (reference sequence).

This clonotype was detected only a few times. Mismatch with germline at one junction end may stem from a read error. The chain links TRBV11-2 to TRBJ2-4, with 8 bases that match TRBD1. This CDR3 comprises 15 residues. The germline CDR1 and CDR2 sequences are SGHAT and FQNNGV. CDR3 in amino acids: CASNSTQGAKNTQYF. The CDR3, as DNA: TGTGCCAGCAACTCTACCCAGGGGGCCAAAAACACTCAGTACTTC.

The V gene is TRBV15, the J gene TRBJ1-2; tentatively, D is TRBD1 (5 bases). This CDR3 contains 15 residues. CDR1 is LNHNV, CDR2 YYDKDF, per germline (reference sequence). V dropped 6 bases and J dropped 4 bases, with 18 bases sitting between them. Here the CDR3 reads CATSTRSGSAYGYTF. CDR3 bases: TGTGCCACCAGTACGAGATCAGGGTCCGCCTATGGCTACACCTTC.

This clonotype turned up a few times. The chain employs TRBV3-1 and TRBJ2-5; D uncertain. The CDR3 covers 14 residues. Trimming removed 4 bases at V and 5 bases at J, with 14 bases between. In germline, CDR1 is LGHDT, CDR2 YNNKEL (reference sequence). CDR3 DNA: TGTGCCAGCAGCCCCTCGGGCCCGGCGGAGACCCAGTACTTC. It specifies CASSPSGPAETQYF.

In this sample, this clonotype turned up once. The chain joins TRBV7-8 to TRBJ2-2; D not resolved. V lost 2 bases and J lost 5, with 15 bases in between. Germline CDR1 reads SGHVS; CDR2 reads FQNEAQ. CDR3 length: 16 amino acids. The CDR3 region is CASSLMGRPVTGELFF. DNA for the CDR3: TGTGCCAGCAGCTTAATGGGCCGACCCGTGACCGGGGAGCTGTTTTTT.